This entry features one T cell receptor beta chain sequence. Antigen: not known. With a J-beta primer mix and a sample-barcoded 5' primer, a second PCR ran roughly 6 to 12 cycles. TCRdb analysed the 5' RACE reads with MiXCR anew, one entry per CDR3 protein. The table shows approximately 880,000 distinct CDR3 sequences, with about 48% occurring only once. These data originate in a study of blood T cells in healthy people across ages. The CDR3 runs to 15 residues. Trimming cost V 7 bases and J 2 bases; bases outside gene matches: 6. Germline CDR1 reads MRHNA; CDR2 reads SNTAGT. Whole-study findings and limits: In these data, TCR beta diversity tracked strongly with naive T cell percentage. Possibly, changes in expanded clonotypes were confounded because donor CMV status was unknown.

The chain links TRBV6-4 to TRBJ2-3, with 10 bases matching TRBD2. This receptor was obtained from a man aged 25-45 years in good health. Sequences were obtained from blood. The DNA for the CDR3 is TGTGCCAGCAACGGGCTAGCGGGGGACACAGATACGCAGTATTTT. Translation: CASNGLAGDTDTQYF.